One and the same sample provided the 9 T cell receptor beta chains below, sequenced in a study of T cells in Graves' hyperthyroidism and ophthalmopathy. Amplification of TCR beta CDR3 regions used RNA as the template. The HTBI set primed first-round TCR CDR3 RT-PCR. MiXCR, run by TCRdb on the multiplex PCR reads, gives a single entry per CDR3 protein. The sample includes about 840,000 distinct CDR3 sequences, over 35% seen only once; the top ten take 8.9%. Sequencing used blood. These receptors all come from a man in his late teens or twenties with Graves' hyperthyroidism.

This clonotype was seen a single time. The rearrangement links TRBV4-3 to TRBJ1-1, with D maybe TRBD1 (6 bases). Germline-derived CDR1 and CDR2 are LGHNA and YSLEER. V lost 4 bases to trimming and J lost 1 base, with 10 bases between them. CDR3 length: 14 residues. The CDR3 DNA reads as TGCGCCAGCAGCCGGGAGACAGGGAACACTGAAGCTTTCTTT. Its translation is CASSRETGNTEAFF.

The V call is TRBV7-2, the J call TRBJ1-4; D gene ambiguous. V was cut by 3 bases and J by 8 bases, with 10 bases left in between. The V gene's germline CDR1 is SGHTA and CDR2 FQGNSA. The CDR3 consists of 13 residues. The CDR3 protein is CASSLSLSEKLFF. DNA of the CDR3: TGTGCCAGCAGCTTGTCCCTTTCGGAAAAACTGTTTTTT.

Comment on this clonotype: A much larger clonotype is one base distant, so this may be a read error. The chain couples TRBV2 to TRBJ1-5, with D maybe TRBD1 (6 bases). This CDR3 is 14 amino acids long. Germline-derived CDR1 and CDR2 are SNHLY and FYNNEI. Here the CDR3 reads CASSEAGGNQPRHF. The DNA for the CDR3 is TGTGCCAGCAGTGAAGCCGGGGGCAATCAGCCCCGGCATTTT.

Concerning this clonotype itself: Being one base from a much bigger clone, this may be a read error. The V gene is TRBV2, the J gene TRBJ2-5; possible D gene TRBD2, 5 bases. Looked up from germline, CDR1 is SNHLY and CDR2 is FYNNEI. This CDR3 is 12 amino acids long. CDR3 sequence (DNA): TGTGCCAGCAGTGAATTTAGGGAGACCCGGTACTTC. Residues: CASSEFRETRYF.

The rearrangement uses TRBV2 and TRBJ2-1; 10 bases are a match to TRBD2. Germline CDR1 and CDR2: SNHLY and FYNNEI. The J segment lost 8 bases and the V segment lost 8 bases, leaving 9 bases of the junction unmatched. The CDR3 is 14 residues long. The CDR3 nucleotides read TGTGCCAGCTGGAGGAGAAGCGGGAGGGATGAGCAGTTCTTC. It specifies CASWRRSGRDEQFF.

The rearrangement joins TRBV11-2 to TRBJ1-1, with D maybe TRBD1 (5 bases). V was shortened by 0 bases and J by 6 bases, with 11 bases between the two germline ends. CDR1 SGHAT and CDR2 FQNNGV come from the germline V gene. CDR3 size: 14 residues. The CDR3 loop reads CASSLEGRAAEAFF. CDR3 bases: TGTGCCAGCAGCTTAGAGGGCAGGGCCGCTGAAGCTTTCTTT. Filled out from reference TRBV11-2 and TRBJ1-1, the complete variable domain reads EAGVAQSPRYKIIEKRQSVAFWCNPISGHATLYWYQQILGQGPKLLIQFQNNGVVDDSQLPKDRFSAERLKGVDSTLKIQPAKLEDSAVYLCASSLEGRAAEAFFGQGTRLTVV.

In this sample, this clonotype turned up many times. This chain connects TRBV29-1 to TRBJ1-1, with D perhaps matching TRBD1 (6 bases). The CDR3 loop spans 12 amino acids. V was trimmed by 3 bases and J by 11 bases, leaving 16 bases between them. In germline, CDR1 is SQVTM, CDR2 ANQGSEA. CDR3 sequence reads: CSVEPGEGLAFF. As DNA, the CDR3 is TGCAGCGTTGAGCCAGGGGAGGGTCTCGCTTTCTTT. Supplemented by reference TRBV29-1 and TRBJ1-1, the full variable domain reads SAVISQKPSRDICQRGTSLTIQCQVDSQVTMMFWYRQQPGQSLTLIATANQGSEATYESGFVIDKFPISRPNLTFSTLTVSNMSPEDSSIYLCSVEPGEGLAFFGQGTRLTVV.

Details on this clonotype: A much larger clone is a single base away; this may be a read error. This CDR3 is CASSRPLSGRYF. Written as DNA, the CDR3 is TGTGCCAGCAGCCGTCCGCTATCGGGGCGGTACTTC. The chain carries TRBV5-5 and TRBJ2-7; possibly TRBD1 or TRBD2 for D (5 bases each). Germline lookup yields CDR1 SGHKS and CDR2 YYEKEE (reference sequence). This CDR3 region has 12 residues. V dropped 4 bases and J dropped 12 bases, with 17 bases sitting between them.

The chain combines TRBV19 with TRBJ1-3; 9 positions agree with TRBD1. The germline V gene encodes CDR1 LNHDA and CDR2 SQIVND (reference sequence). This CDR3 is built from 14 residues. V lost 9 bases and J lost 4; bases outside the gene matches: 7. CDR3 region: CASQWTGEGNTIYF. The CDR3, as DNA: TGTGCCAGCCAATGGACAGGGGAAGGAAACACCATATATTTT.